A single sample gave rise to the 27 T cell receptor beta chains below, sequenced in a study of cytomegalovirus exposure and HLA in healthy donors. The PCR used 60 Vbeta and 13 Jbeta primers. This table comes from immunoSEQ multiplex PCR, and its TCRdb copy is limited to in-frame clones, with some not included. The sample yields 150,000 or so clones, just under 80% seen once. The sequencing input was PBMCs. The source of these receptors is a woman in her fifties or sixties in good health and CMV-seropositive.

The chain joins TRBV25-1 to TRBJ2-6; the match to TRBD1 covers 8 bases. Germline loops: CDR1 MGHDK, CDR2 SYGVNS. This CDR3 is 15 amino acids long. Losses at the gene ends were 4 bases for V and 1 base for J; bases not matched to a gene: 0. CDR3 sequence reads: CASSGQGSGANVLTF. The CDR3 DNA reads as TGTGCCAGCAGTGGACAGGGGTCTGGGGCCAACGTCCTGACTTTC.

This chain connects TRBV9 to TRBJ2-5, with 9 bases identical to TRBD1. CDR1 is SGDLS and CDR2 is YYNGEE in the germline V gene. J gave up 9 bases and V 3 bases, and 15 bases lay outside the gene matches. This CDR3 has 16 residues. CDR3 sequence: CASSAEDRGRSGAQYF. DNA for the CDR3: TGTGCCAGCAGCGCCGAGGACAGGGGTCGGTCTGGGGCCCAGTACTTC.

CDR3: CASTTGQLNTEAFF. The CDR3 coding sequence is TGTGCCAGCACCACGGGACAGTTGAACACTGAAGCTTTCTTT. The chain recombines TRBV6-1 with TRBJ1-1; the match to TRBD1 covers 7 bases. Losses at the gene ends were 7 bases for V and 0 bases for J; bases not matched to a gene: 5. In germline, CDR1 is MNHNS, CDR2 SASEGT. This CDR3 has 14 amino acids.

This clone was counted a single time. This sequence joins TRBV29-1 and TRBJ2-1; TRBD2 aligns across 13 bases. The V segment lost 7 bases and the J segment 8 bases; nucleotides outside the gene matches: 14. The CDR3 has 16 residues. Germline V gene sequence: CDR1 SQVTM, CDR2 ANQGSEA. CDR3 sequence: CSATPRTSGSYDEQFF. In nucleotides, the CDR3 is TGCAGCGCCACACCCCGGACTAGCGGGAGTTACGATGAGCAGTTCTTC.

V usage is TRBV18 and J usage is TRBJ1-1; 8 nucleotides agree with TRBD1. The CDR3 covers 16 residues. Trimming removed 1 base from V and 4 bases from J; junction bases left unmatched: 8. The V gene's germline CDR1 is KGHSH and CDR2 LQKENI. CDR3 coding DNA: TGTGCCAGCTCACCACTCGGACAGGGCTCGATCACTGAAGCTTTCTTT. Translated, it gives CASSPLGQGSITEAFF.

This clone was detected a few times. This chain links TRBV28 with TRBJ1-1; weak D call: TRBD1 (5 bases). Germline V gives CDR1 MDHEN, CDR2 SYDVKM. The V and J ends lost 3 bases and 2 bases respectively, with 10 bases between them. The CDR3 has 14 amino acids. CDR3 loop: CASSFDRFNTEAFF. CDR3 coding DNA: TGTGCCAGCAGTTTTGACAGATTCAACACTGAAGCTTTCTTT.

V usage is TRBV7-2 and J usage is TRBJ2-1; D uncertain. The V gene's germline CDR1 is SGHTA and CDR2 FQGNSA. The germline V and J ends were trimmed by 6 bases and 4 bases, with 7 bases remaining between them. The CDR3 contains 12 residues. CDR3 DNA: TGTGCCAGCAGACGAACATACAATGAGCAGTTCTTC. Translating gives CASRRTYNEQFF.

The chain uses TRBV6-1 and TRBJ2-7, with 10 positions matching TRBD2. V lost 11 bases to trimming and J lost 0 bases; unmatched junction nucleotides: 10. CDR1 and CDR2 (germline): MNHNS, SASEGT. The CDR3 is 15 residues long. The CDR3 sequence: CAAGTSVTSSYEQYF. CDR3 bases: TGTGCCGCCGGGACTAGCGTGACCTCCTCCTACGAGCAGTACTTC.

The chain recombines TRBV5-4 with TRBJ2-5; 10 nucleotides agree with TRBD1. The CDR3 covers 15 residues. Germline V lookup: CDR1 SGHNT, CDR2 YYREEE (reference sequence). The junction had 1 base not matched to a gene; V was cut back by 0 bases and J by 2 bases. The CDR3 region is CASSLGGQGQETQYF. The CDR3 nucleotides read TGTGCCAGCAGCTTGGGGGGACAGGGGCAAGAGACCCAGTACTTC.

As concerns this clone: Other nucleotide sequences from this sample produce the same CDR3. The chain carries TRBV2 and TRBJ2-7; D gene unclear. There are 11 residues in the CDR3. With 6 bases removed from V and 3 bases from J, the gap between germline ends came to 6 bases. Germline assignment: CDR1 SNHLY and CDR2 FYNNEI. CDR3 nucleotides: TGTGCCAGCAGGGCAAGCTACGAGCAGTACTTC. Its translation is CASRASYEQYF. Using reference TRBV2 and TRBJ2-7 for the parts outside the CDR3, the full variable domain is EPEVTQTPSHQVTQMGQEVILRCVPISNHLYFYWYRQILGQKVEFLVSFYNNEISEKSEIFDDQFSVERPDGSNFTLKIRSTKLEDSAMYFCASRASYEQYFGPGTRLTVT.

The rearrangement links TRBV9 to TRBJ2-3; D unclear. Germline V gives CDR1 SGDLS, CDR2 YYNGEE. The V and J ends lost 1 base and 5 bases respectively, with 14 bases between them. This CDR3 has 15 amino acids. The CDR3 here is CASSVILPMGDTQYF. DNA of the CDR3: TGTGCCAGCAGCGTAATACTACCCATGGGAGATACGCAGTATTTT.

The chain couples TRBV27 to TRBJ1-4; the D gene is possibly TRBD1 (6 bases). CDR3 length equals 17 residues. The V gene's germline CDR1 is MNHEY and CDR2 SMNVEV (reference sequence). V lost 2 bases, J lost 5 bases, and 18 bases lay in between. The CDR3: CASSLLGTNNENEKLFF. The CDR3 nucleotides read TGTGCCAGCAGTTTACTGGGGACAAATAATGAAAATGAAAAACTGTTTTTT.

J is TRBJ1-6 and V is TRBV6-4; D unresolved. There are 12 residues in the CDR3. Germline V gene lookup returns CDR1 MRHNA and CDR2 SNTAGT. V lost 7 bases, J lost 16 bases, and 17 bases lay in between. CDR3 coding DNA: TGTGCCAGCACCCCTTTAACCGGGGTACTCCACTTT. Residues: CASTPLTGVLHF.

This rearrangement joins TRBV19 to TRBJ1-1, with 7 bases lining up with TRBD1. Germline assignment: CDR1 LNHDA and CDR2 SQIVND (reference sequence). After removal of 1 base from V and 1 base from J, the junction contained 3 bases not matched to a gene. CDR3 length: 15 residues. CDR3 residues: CASSIGGTANTEAFF. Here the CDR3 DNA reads TGTGCCAGTAGTATAGGCGGGACAGCGAACACTGAAGCTTTCTTT.

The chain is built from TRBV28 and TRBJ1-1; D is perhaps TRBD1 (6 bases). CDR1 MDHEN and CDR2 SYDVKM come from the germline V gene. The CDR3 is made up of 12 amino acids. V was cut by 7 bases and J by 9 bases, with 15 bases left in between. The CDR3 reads CASNTGTKKAFF. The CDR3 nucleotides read TGTGCCAGCAACACCGGGACAAAAAAAGCTTTCTTT.

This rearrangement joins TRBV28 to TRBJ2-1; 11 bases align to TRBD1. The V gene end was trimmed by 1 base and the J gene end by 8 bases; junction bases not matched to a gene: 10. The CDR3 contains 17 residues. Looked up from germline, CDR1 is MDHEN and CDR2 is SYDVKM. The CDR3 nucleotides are TGTGCCAGCAGTTTATATTTCTCTGGGACAGGGGGAGATGAGCAGTTCTTC. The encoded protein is CASSLYFSGTGGDEQFF.

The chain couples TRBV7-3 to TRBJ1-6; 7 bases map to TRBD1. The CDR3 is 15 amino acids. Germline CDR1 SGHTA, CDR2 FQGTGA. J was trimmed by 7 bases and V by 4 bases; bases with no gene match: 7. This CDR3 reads CASSSQQGSNSPLHF. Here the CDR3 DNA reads TGTGCCAGCAGCTCGCAACAGGGGTCCAATTCACCCCTCCACTTT.

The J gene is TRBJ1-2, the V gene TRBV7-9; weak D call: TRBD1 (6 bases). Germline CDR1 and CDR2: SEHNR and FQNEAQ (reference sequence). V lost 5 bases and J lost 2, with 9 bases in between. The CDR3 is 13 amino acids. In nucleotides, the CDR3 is TGTGCCAGCAGCCACAGGGAAAACTATGGCTACACCTTC. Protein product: CASSHRENYGYTF.

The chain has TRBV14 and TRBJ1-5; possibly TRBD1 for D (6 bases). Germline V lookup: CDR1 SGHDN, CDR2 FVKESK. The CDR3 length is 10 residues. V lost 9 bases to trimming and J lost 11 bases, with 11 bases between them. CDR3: CASYDRSQHF. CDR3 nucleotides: TGTGCCAGTTACGACAGGTCCCAGCATTTT.

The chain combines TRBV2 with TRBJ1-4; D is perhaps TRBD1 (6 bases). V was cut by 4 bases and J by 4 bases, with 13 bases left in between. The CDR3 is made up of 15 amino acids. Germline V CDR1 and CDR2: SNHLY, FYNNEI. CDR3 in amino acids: CASSAQGQSNEKLFF. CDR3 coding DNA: TGTGCCAGCAGTGCCCAAGGACAGAGTAATGAAAAACTGTTTTTT.

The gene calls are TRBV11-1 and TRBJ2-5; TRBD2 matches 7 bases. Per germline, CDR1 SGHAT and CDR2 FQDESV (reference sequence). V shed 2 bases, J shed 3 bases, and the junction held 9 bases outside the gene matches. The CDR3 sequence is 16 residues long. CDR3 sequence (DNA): TGTGCCAGCAGCTTAATGGGGGGAGGGCAGGAAGAGACCCAGTACTTC. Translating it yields CASSLMGGGQEETQYF.

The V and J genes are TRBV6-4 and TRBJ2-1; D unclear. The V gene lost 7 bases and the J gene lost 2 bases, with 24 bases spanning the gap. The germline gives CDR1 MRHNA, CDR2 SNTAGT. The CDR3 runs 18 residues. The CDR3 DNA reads TGTGCCAGCACCTACGCCGTCTTCGTCGTCATCGCCTACAATGAGCAGTTCTTC. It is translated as CASTYAVFVVIAYNEQFF.

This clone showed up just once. CDR3 coding DNA: TGTGCCAGCAGCTTAGCCCAAGGAGGGACCCAGTACTTC. Protein: CASSLAQGGTQYF. The V and J genes are TRBV7-2 and TRBJ2-5, with D possibly TRBD2 on 5 matching bases. The CDR3 is 13 amino acids. V lost 0 bases, J lost 7 bases, and 9 bases lay in between. Germline CDR1 is SGHTA and CDR2 is FQGNSA.

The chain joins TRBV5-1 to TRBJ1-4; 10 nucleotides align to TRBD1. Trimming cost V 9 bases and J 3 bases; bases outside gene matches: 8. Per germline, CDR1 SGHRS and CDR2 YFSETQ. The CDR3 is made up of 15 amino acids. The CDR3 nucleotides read TGCGCCACGTCAACGGGACAGGGGCCTAATGAAAAACTGTTTTTT. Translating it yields CATSTGQGPNEKLFF.

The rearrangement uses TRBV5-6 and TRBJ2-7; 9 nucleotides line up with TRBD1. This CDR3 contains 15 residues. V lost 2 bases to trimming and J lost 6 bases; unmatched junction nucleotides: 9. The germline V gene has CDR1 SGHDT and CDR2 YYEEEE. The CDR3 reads CASSLGQGRNSEQYF. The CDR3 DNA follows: TGTGCCAGCAGCTTAGGACAGGGGAGGAATAGCGAGCAGTACTTC.

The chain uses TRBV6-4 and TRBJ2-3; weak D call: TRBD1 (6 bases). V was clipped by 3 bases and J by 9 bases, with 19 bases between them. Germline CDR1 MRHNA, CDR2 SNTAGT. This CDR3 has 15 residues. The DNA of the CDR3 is TGTGCCAGCAGTGATGCGACAGGAGAGCGGTGGACGCAGTATTTT. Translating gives CASSDATGERWTQYF.

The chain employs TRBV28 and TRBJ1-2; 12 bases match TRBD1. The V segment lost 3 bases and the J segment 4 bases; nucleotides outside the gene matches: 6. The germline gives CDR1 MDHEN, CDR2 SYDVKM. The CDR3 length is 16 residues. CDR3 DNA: TGTGCCAGCAGTTTGGGACAGGGGGCCGATGGCTATGGCTACACCTTC. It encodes CASSLGQGADGYGYTF.